These T cell receptor beta chains were read from a single sample in a study of blood T cells in healthy people across ages. TCRdb analysed the 5' RACE reads with MiXCR anew, one entry per CDR3 protein. Of about 930,000 distinct CDR3 sequences in the sample, about 28% were seen once. These data were also filed under a second study, of T cells of mothers and their children.

Input material: blood. The origin of the receptors is a woman in her forties in good health. The CDR3 runs from the conserved cysteine through the conserved F or W. The D gene is left open where the match is weak.

- TRBV27 CASSGVRYEQYF
- TRBV9 CASSVDGTDEETQYF
- TRBV5-6 CASTRPGETQYF
TRBD1 TRBV18 CASSPPDRVGYEQYF
TRBD1 TRBV20-1 CSARGGTGYEQYF
- TRBV29-1 CSVEDEAPRWAYGYTF
- TRBV7-8 CASSLATERYF
- TRBV2 CASSRALTDTQYF
TRBD1 TRBV27 CASSPGGFTGELFF
- TRBV12-3/TRBV12-4 CASSSQSNQPQHF
- TRBV15 CATSRDLPTDTQYF
- TRBV29-1 CSAVLQTGTNTEAFF
- TRBV9 CASSLAAGWGSYEQYF
- TRBV4-1 CASSQEWPGANAFF
TRBD2 TRBV11-2 CASSGTSGLAKNIQYF
- TRBV12-3/TRBV12-4 CASSQQGPGDTQYF
- TRBV5-1 CASSLPGSTKETQYF
TRBD1 TRBV12-3/TRBV12-4 CASSTRQGSYGYTF
TRBD1 TRBV20-1 CSARGDRGSNYGYTF
- TRBV29-1 CSIRRPNYGYTF
TRBD2 TRBV12-3/TRBV12-4 CASSLKGGGPRFF
- TRBV11-2 CASSSGLETQYF
TRBD2 TRBV7-2 CASSSQGRAGGLVF
TRBD2 TRBV12-3/TRBV12-4 CASSLAWSASGHNEQFF